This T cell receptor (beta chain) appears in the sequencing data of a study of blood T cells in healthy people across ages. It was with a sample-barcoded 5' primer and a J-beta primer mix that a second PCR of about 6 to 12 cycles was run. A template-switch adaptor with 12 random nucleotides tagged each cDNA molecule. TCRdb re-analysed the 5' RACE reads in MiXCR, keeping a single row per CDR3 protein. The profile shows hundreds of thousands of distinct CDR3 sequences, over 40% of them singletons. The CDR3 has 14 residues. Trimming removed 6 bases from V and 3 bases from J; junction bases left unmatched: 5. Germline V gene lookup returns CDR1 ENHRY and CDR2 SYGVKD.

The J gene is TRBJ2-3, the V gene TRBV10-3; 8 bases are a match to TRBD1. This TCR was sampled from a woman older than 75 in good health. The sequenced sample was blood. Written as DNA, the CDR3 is TGTGCCATCAGCCCACAGGGGGAAACAGATACGCAGTATTTT. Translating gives CAISPQGETDTQYF.